The 31 T cell receptor beta chains reported below all come from one sample, sequenced in a study of beta chain features in type 1 diabetes. cDNA synthesis used the whole RNA isolate, giving expressed TCRB sequences. Assay: immunoSEQ multiplex PCR; the TCRdb copy retains only in-frame clones and omits some. The sample has under 400,000 clones, around a fifth seen once. The sample taken for sequencing was naive CD4+ T cells from blood. The receptors were gathered from a woman aged 18-29 years in good health.

This clone was seen more than once but under ten times. The chain recombines TRBV29-1 with TRBJ1-2; D possibly corresponds to TRBD1 (6 bases). The V end lost 0 bases, the J end lost 4 bases, and 12 bases lay between the germline ends. The CDR3 is 14 residues long. Germline V gives CDR1 SQVTM, CDR2 ANQGSEA. The CDR3 sequence is CSVEEFDRTYGYTF. As DNA, the CDR3 is TGCAGCGTTGAAGAGTTTGACAGGACCTATGGCTACACCTTC.

This clone was detected only a few times. The CDR3 DNA sequence: TGTGCCTGGAGTTCTTACCCCCCGGGACTTAATTCACCCCTCCACTTT. Its protein is CAWSSYPPGLNSPLHF. This chain joins TRBV30 and TRBJ1-6, with D possibly being TRBD1 (5 bases). V shed 2 bases and J shed 6 bases, with 17 bases lying between them. Per the germline V gene, CDR1 is GTSNPN and CDR2 is SVGIG (reference sequence). The CDR3 covers 16 residues.

The genes are TRBV28 and TRBJ1-3, with 8 bases fitting TRBD1. The CDR3 has 16 residues. The J segment lost 8 bases and the V segment lost 6 bases, leaving 15 bases of the junction unmatched. Per germline, CDR1 MDHEN and CDR2 SYDVKM. The CDR3 DNA reads as TGTGCCAGCAGGTCGGGACAGGCTACCCCAGGTGACACCATATATTTT. This encodes CASRSGQATPGDTIYF. The complete variable domain, with remaining parts taken from reference TRBV28 and TRBJ1-3, reads DVKVTQSSRYLVKRTGEKVFLECVQDMDHENMFWYRQDPGLGLRLIYFSYDVKMKEKGDIPEGYSVSREKKERFSLILESASTNQTSMYLCASRSGQATPGDTIYFGEGSWLTVV.

As to this clone: Other nucleotide sequences in the sample specify the same CDR3. The chain carries TRBV29-1 and TRBJ2-7; 7 nucleotides agree with TRBD1. Germline assignment: CDR1 SQVTM and CDR2 ANQGSEA. The trim removed 4 bases at V and 4 bases at J, leaving 4 bases unmatched. The CDR3 has 12 residues. The CDR3 here is CSVGEQGYEQYF. CDR3 sequence (DNA): TGCAGCGTTGGGGAACAGGGGTACGAGCAGTACTTC.

This clone was seen more than once but under ten times. The chain is built from TRBV5-1 and TRBJ2-3, with 13 bases aligning to TRBD2. This CDR3 region has 16 residues. V gave up 3 bases and J gave up 6 bases; unmatched junction bases: 7. CDR1 and CDR2 (germline): SGHRS, YFSETQ. The CDR3 loop is CASSSGLAGVGDTQYF. Here the CDR3 DNA reads TGCGCCAGCAGCTCCGGACTAGCGGGAGTCGGGGATACGCAGTATTTT.

The V gene is TRBV7-3, the J gene TRBJ1-1, with 10 nucleotides matching TRBD1. After removal of 4 bases from V and 6 bases from J, the junction contained 11 bases not matched to a gene. From germline, CDR1 is SGHTA and CDR2 FQGTGA. The CDR3 is 16 amino acids. This CDR3 reads CASSSRPGTGVAEAFF. Here the CDR3 DNA reads TGTGCCAGCAGCTCACGGCCGGGGACAGGGGTTGCTGAAGCTTTCTTT.

The chain combines TRBV27 with TRBJ2-7; 8 positions agree with TRBD1. V lost 5 bases, J lost 7 bases, and 13 bases stayed unmatched. The CDR3 is 15 amino acids. Germline CDR1 reads MNHEY; CDR2 reads SMNVEV (reference sequence). The CDR3 region is CASSRDGTGVYEQYF. CDR3 nucleotide sequence: TGTGCCAGCAGTAGAGACGGGACAGGAGTCTATGAGCAGTACTTC.

The J gene is TRBJ2-6, the V gene TRBV7-6; D possibly corresponds to TRBD1 (6 bases). Trimming cost V 4 bases and J 3 bases, with 10 bases left between them. Germline CDR1 reads SGHVS; CDR2 reads FNYEAQ. This CDR3 has 15 amino acids. The CDR3 DNA reads TGTGCCAGCAGCTCACAGGGATTTGGGGCCAACGTCCTGACTTTC. It codes for CASSSQGFGANVLTF.

V usage is TRBV5-1 and J usage is TRBJ2-3, with TRBD2 as a possible D gene (5 bases). The V and J ends lost 0 bases and 13 bases respectively, with 15 bases between them. Germline CDR1 is SGHRS and CDR2 is YFSETQ. The CDR3 contains 13 residues. As DNA, the CDR3 is TGCGCCAGCAGCTTGGGACGGCCGGCCGGGGAGTATTTT. Translation gives CASSLGRPAGEYF.

As to this clone: The same CDR3 is also encoded by other DNA sequences in this sample. This chain uses TRBV29-1 with TRBJ1-1, with 7 bases lining up with TRBD1. The CDR3 totals 12 residues. The germline V gene has CDR1 SQVTM and CDR2 ANQGSEA. V lost 6 bases and J lost 0; bases outside the gene matches: 1. CDR3 bases: TGCAGCGTACAGGGGATGAACACTGAAGCTTTCTTT. The encoded protein is CSVQGMNTEAFF.

V gene TRBV7-2 combines with J gene TRBJ2-5, with D uncertain. Trimming pared 5 bases from V and 8 bases from J, leaving 12 bases between. This CDR3 region has 12 residues. Germline V gene data show CDR1 as SGHTA and CDR2 as FQGNSA. CDR3 sequence (DNA): TGTGCCAGCAGCGGTGTTGCAGGAACCCAGTACTTC. Protein sequence: CASSGVAGTQYF.

This clone has more than one count but fewer than ten. This CDR3 is CASSFNGGSYEQYF. In DNA, the CDR3 is TGTGCCAGCAGCTTTAACGGGGGGTCCTACGAGCAGTACTTC. The V gene is TRBV7-3, the J gene TRBJ2-7, with 7 bases that match TRBD2. CDR3 length: 14 amino acids. V shed 3 bases, J shed 1 base, and the junction held 3 bases outside the gene matches. Germline lookup yields CDR1 SGHTA and CDR2 FQGTGA.

V usage is TRBV7-9 and J usage is TRBJ1-2; no definite D call. The ends were cut back, 5 bases at V and 8 bases at J, with 12 bases in the middle. Per germline, CDR1 SEHNR and CDR2 FQNEAQ (reference sequence). The CDR3 totals 12 residues. CDR3 coding DNA: TGTGCCAGCAGCCGGACGGGGAAGGGCTACACCTTC. This gives the protein CASSRTGKGYTF. The full variable domain, completed using reference TRBV7-9 and TRBJ1-2, is DTGVSQNPRHKITKRGQNVTFRCDPISEHNRLYWYRQTLGQGPEFLTYFQNEAQLEKSRLLSDRFSAERPKGSFSTLEIQRTEQGDSAMYLCASSRTGKGYTFGSGTRLTVV.

This clone was observed once. The chain carries TRBV5-8 and TRBJ2-6; 10 bases align to TRBD1. Germline V lookup: CDR1 SGHTS, CDR2 YDEGEE. The CDR3 length is 18 residues. Trimming at V came to 0 bases and at J to 0 bases, leaving 3 bases not matched to a gene. In DNA form, the CDR3 reads TGTGCCAGCAGCTTGGTGGGACAGGGGATCTCTGGGGCCAACGTCCTGACTTTC. It translates to CASSLVGQGISGANVLTF.

V is TRBV6-6 and J is TRBJ2-7, with a weak D call TRBD1 (6 bases). Looked up from germline, CDR1 is MNHNY and CDR2 is SVGAGI (reference sequence). V was shortened by 5 bases and J by 8 bases, with 10 bases between the two germline ends. The CDR3 totals 11 residues. In DNA form, the CDR3 reads TGTGCCAGCAGTCCGGACAGTAAGCAGTACTTC. Its translation is CASSPDSKQYF.

V and J are TRBV4-2 and TRBJ1-5; no clear D gene. CDR1 is LGHNA, CDR2 YNFKEQ, per germline. The CDR3 contains 15 residues. Trimming left V 0 bases short and J 2 bases short, with 8 bases between. CDR3 bases: TGTGCCAGCAGCCAAGATCGGAGGGGCAATCAGCCCCAGCATTTT. Translation gives CASSQDRRGNQPQHF.

The chain carries TRBV7-9 and TRBJ2-7, with TRBD2 as a possible D gene (6 bases). Trimming left V 5 bases short and J 0 bases short, with 17 bases between. There are 16 residues in the CDR3. Germline V gene lookup returns CDR1 SEHNR and CDR2 FQNEAQ (reference sequence). The CDR3 loop is CASSPQGRGISYEQYF. DNA for the CDR3: TGTGCCAGCAGCCCCCAGGGACGGGGGATCTCCTACGAGCAGTACTTC.

V is TRBV11-3 and J is TRBJ2-1; no firm D call. Germline V CDR1 and CDR2: SGHNT, YENEEA. Deletions cut 1 base from V and 9 bases from J, with 7 bases between. The CDR3 has 12 amino acids. CDR3 amino acids: CASSLVVGEQFF. CDR3 coding DNA: TGTGCCAGCAGCTTAGTCGTCGGTGAGCAGTTCTTC.

This clone was observed a handful of times. The V gene is TRBV30, the J gene TRBJ1-1; weak D call: TRBD1 (6 bases). Per the germline V gene, CDR1 is GTSNPN and CDR2 is SVGIG (reference sequence). The CDR3 spans 15 residues. V gave up 3 bases and J gave up 1 base, with 15 bases separating them. As DNA, the CDR3 is TGTGCCTGGAGGGACTGGGGGGGGCCGAACACTGAAGCTTTCTTT. Translating gives CAWRDWGGPNTEAFF.

This clone was counted only a few times. The chain is built from TRBV5-6 and TRBJ2-4; D is possibly TRBD2 (5 bases). The CDR3 spans 13 residues. V was clipped by 0 bases and J by 11 bases, with 12 bases between them. Germline V CDR1 and CDR2: SGHDT, YYEEEE. The CDR3 reads CASSLEARAVQYF. CDR3 nucleotides: TGTGCCAGCAGCTTGGAGGCGCGGGCGGTTCAGTACTTC. The whole variable domain, filled in from reference TRBV5-6 and TRBJ2-4, reads DAGVTQSPTHLIKTRGQQVTLRCSPKSGHDTVSWYQQALGQGPQFIFQYYEEEERQRGNFPDRFSGHQFPNYSSELNVNALLLGDSALYLCASSLEARAVQYFGAGTRLSVL.

The V gene is TRBV9, the J gene TRBJ2-5, with D perhaps matching TRBD1 (5 bases). The V end was cut by 0 bases, the J end by 4 bases, with 10 bases between. This CDR3 region has 14 residues. Germline V gene lookup returns CDR1 SGDLS and CDR2 YYNGEE. CDR3 sequence reads: CASSVGVRGETQYF. DNA for the CDR3: TGTGCCAGCAGCGTAGGAGTTAGGGGAGAGACCCAGTACTTC.

This clone was seen a handful of times. The V call is TRBV5-1, the J call TRBJ2-1, with 10 bases identical to TRBD1. V dropped 2 bases and J dropped 8; count of bases not matched to a gene: 7. CDR3 size: 15 residues. The germline V gene has CDR1 SGHRS and CDR2 YFSETQ. The CDR3 reads CASSFRDRGNDEQFF. The CDR3 DNA reads as TGCGCCAGCAGCTTCCGGGACAGGGGAAATGATGAGCAGTTCTTC.

This clone has a single count. This chain joins TRBV11-3 and TRBJ2-7; TRBD2 agrees at 8 bases. There are 15 residues in the CDR3. Germline values: CDR1 SGHNT, CDR2 YENEEA. V lost 3 bases to trimming and J lost 2 bases; unmatched junction nucleotides: 6. The CDR3 here is CASSLAGGVPYEQYF. The CDR3 DNA follows: TGTGCCAGCAGCTTGGCGGGGGGTGTTCCCTACGAGCAGTACTTC. Variable domain in full (rest from reference TRBV11-3 and TRBJ2-7): EAGVVQSPRYKIIEKKQPVAFWCNPISGHNTLYWYLQNLGQGPELLIRYENEEAVDDSQLPKDRFSAERLKGVDSTLKIQPAELGDSAVYLCASSLAGGVPYEQYFGPGTRLTVT.

V gene TRBV30 combines with J gene TRBJ1-2; D not certain. V shed 2 bases and J shed 7 bases, with 11 bases lying between them. The CDR3 consists of 12 residues. CDR1 is GTSNPN, CDR2 SVGIG, per germline (reference sequence). CDR3 in DNA: TGTGCCTGGAGTCGGTCGGTCGGTGGCTACACCTTC. This encodes CAWSRSVGGYTF. Supplemented by reference TRBV30 and TRBJ1-2, the full variable domain reads SQTIHQWPATLVQPVGSPLSLECTVEGTSNPNLYWYRQAAGRGLQLLFYSVGIGQISSEVPQNLSASRPQDRQFILSSKKLLLSDSGFYLCAWSRSVGGYTFGSGTRLTVV.

This clone has just a few counts. V usage is TRBV19 and J usage is TRBJ2-5; TRBD2 matches 7 bases. The ends lost 4 bases at V and 4 bases at J; junction bases unmatched: 6. The CDR3 spans 14 residues. Looked up from germline, CDR1 is LNHDA and CDR2 is SQIVND (reference sequence). The CDR3 loop reads CASSNWRGRETQYF. The CDR3 DNA reads TGTGCCAGTAGTAATTGGCGCGGGAGAGAGACCCAGTACTTC.

V usage is TRBV29-1 and J usage is TRBJ1-1, with a tentative D call TRBD1 (5 bases). This CDR3 comprises 14 residues. V gave up 5 bases and J gave up 0 bases, with 13 bases separating them. Germline V gives CDR1 SQVTM, CDR2 ANQGSEA. CDR3 sequence reads: CSVSAGVVNTEAFF. The CDR3 nucleotides read TGCAGCGTTTCGGCGGGGGTGGTGAACACTGAAGCTTTCTTT.

V and J are TRBV2 and TRBJ1-2; D might be TRBD1 (5 bases). The CDR3 covers 14 residues. Between the trimmed V and J ends, which lost 6 bases and 5 bases, there was a span of 16 bases. Per the germline V gene, CDR1 is SNHLY and CDR2 is FYNNEI. CDR3 DNA sequence: TGTGCCAGCAGGGGCAGGGCGCGCTCTTATGGCTACACCTTC. Translated, it gives CASRGRARSYGYTF. Full variable domain (remainder filled in from reference TRBV2 and TRBJ1-2): EPEVTQTPSHQVTQMGQEVILRCVPISNHLYFYWYRQILGQKVEFLVSFYNNEISEKSEIFDDQFSVERPDGSNFTLKIRSTKLEDSAMYFCASRGRARSYGYTFGSGTRLTVV.

This clone was recorded a few times. V usage is TRBV25-1 and J usage is TRBJ2-1, with D uncertain. V shed 3 bases and J shed 2 bases, with 11 bases lying between them. The CDR3 is 15 residues long. Germline lookup yields CDR1 MGHDK and CDR2 SYGVNS. As DNA, the CDR3 is TGTGCCAGCAGTGATCCAGGTCGAACCTACAATGAGCAGTTCTTC. Amino acid sequence: CASSDPGRTYNEQFF.

The chain recombines TRBV2 with TRBJ1-1, with D tentatively TRBD1 (6 bases). Germline V CDR1 and CDR2: SNHLY, FYNNEI. The V end was cut by 9 bases, the J end by 4 bases, with 18 bases between. The CDR3 is 14 residues long. CDR3 residues: CASNMGASGTEAFF. CDR3 nucleotide sequence: TGTGCCAGTAACATGGGGGCCTCGGGCACTGAAGCTTTCTTT.

V and J are TRBV14 and TRBJ2-1; D gene unclear. CDR3 length equals 12 residues. Germline V gene data show CDR1 as SGHDN and CDR2 as FVKESK. V lost 0 bases and J lost 8, with 5 bases in between. CDR3 amino acids: CASSQEHYEQFF. CDR3 coding DNA: TGTGCCAGCAGCCAAGAACATTATGAGCAGTTCTTC.

This clone was seen only a few times. This chain joins TRBV6-1 and TRBJ2-1, with D maybe TRBD2 (6 bases). The CDR3 has 15 amino acids. V lost 6 bases and J lost 2, with 14 bases in between. Germline V CDR1 and CDR2: MNHNS, SASEGT. CDR3 nucleotides: TGTGCCAGCAGCCGACCCGGGGGAGCCTACAATGAGCAGTTCTTC. Encoded protein: CASSRPGGAYNEQFF.